Sequencing of this T cell receptor beta chain was carried out in a study of T cell repertoires in ileal Crohn's disease (dated by TCRdb to the late 2010s). Study-level background: At the time of surgery, roughly a third of patients were active smokers, and the median duration of disease was approximately eight years. A total of about 170 mucosal samples from roughly 50 patients were sequenced, with samples obtained at several locations on the surgical specimen and at postoperative endoscopy. About half of the patients received postoperative therapy: under 13 received thiopurines and around 20 received anti-TNF agents. Every patient underwent surgery because of a complication, which was stricturing disease in 61% of cases and penetrating disease in 39%. The study was conducted in parallel with a multicentre cohort that was designed to identify predictors of early endoscopic recurrence following ileocolonic resection. Endoscopic postoperative recurrence was defined by a Rutgeerts score above i0. TCR repertoire analysis was performed in around 60 Crohn's disease patients drawn from a prospective multicentre cohort. For commercial TCRB immunosequencing, approximately 460 nanograms of biopsy DNA were submitted for each sample. M0 samples were biopsies from the inflamed portion of the ileum in the surgical resection specimen.

Trimming takes 6 bases off V and 7 bases off J; junction bases not matched to a gene: 7. CDR1 LNHDA and CDR2 SQIVND are derived from the germline V gene (reference sequence). Including the terminal cysteine and phenylalanine, the CDR3 comprises 14 residues. Only the CDR3 DNA is retained, 42 bases long and in frame from the first base. The method behind the library was the immunoSEQ multiplex PCR assay. Adaptive Biotechnology amplified CDR3 regions from genomic DNA with a two-step multiplex PCR that controlled for amplification bias. Primers for every V and J gene segment were used in the first PCR, and barcodes and Illumina adapters were added in the second PCR. CDR3 libraries were sequenced on an Illumina instrument. The published analysis was carried out like this. The analysis used both the pipelines supplied by the vendor and custom analysis of the raw data in R/Bioconductor with R version 3.3.0. Clonality, which ranges from 0 to 1, was calculated as the inverse of the normalised Shannon entropy across all productive clones. High-frequency clones were defined as the share of the repertoire taken up by the top 100 clones, keeping only clones that passed a 95% confidence test. Repertoire diversity was measured with the Simpson index, and overlap between samples was measured with the Morisita-Horn index. The source is immuneACCESS, and TCRdb retained only in-frame sequences with V and J called. Part of the clones is not carried over; for the studies checked, unresolved V genes explain less than half of this, and the remainder is unexplained. V, J and clone size reflect that table, while D and trimming were determined from the DNA. Here the sample has a few thousand clones; roughly 80% occur a single time. Clones ranked in the top ten supply approximately 38% of the sample.

The time point label corresponds to: inflamed ileum from the surgical specimen. Eligible patients were adults with ileal or ileocolonic Crohn's disease who had an indication for ileocolonic resection. Whole ileal mucosal biopsies were stored frozen at -80°C before DNA extraction. Genomic DNA was extracted from frozen whole biopsies with a TRizol-based method and quantified on a NanoDrop 2000 spectrophotometer. As for this clone: Its binding antigen is unknown. Per-nucleotide qualities are absent, and no much larger clonotype sits a single base away.

Paper-wide results and their limitations: Compared with CD4 T cells, sorted CD8 T cells contained more high-frequency clones, which suggests that the mucosal expansions were mostly CD8. Mucosal CD4 and CD8 T cells were sorted and sequenced only in a subgroup of patients, the size of which was not stated. Compared with non-smokers, patients who were active smokers at surgery showed a significantly higher proportion of clonal expansions (roughly 26% vs 20%, p=0.02). Endoscopic recurrence was linked to a higher percentage of high-frequency clones at surgery, and recurrence occurred in every patient whose clonality exceeded 26.8% (18/57).

The chain is made from TRBV19 and TRBJ2-3; TRBD2 matches 10 bases in the middle. The source is an adult with Crohn's disease. The sequenced material came from ileal tissue. The base sequence is TGTGCCAGTAGGGGAAGCGGGGGGGCGAATACGCAGTATTTT. This is translated as CASRGSGGANTQYF.